A selection of T cell receptor beta chains follows, all from one sample in a study of CD8 T cells in cerebrospinal fluid in Alzheimer's disease. After re-calling the 10x single-cell sequencing reads, TCRdb lists one entry per CDR3 protein, DNA absent. Listed are several hundred distinct CDR3 sequences; about 12% falls within the top ten. The sample comprised cerebrospinal fluid. Receptor source: a human donor with Parkinson's disease. Each CDR3 is given with its conserved first and last residue. The size of a clone is reported for some rows only, either as once, few or many, or as a class for expanded clones.

cdr3_length,j_call,v_call,clone_size,cdr3_aa
15,TRBJ1-3,TRBV6-1,large,CASGNTGTTRNTIYF
15,TRBJ1-4,TRBV6-4,medium-sized,CASSDSTATNEKLFF
13,TRBJ2-7,TRBV28,large,CASSSYRSYEQYF
14,TRBJ2-5,TRBV2,medium-sized,CASSRDRGQETQYF
15,TRBJ1-1,TRBV4-3,large,CASSAGYSMNTEAFF
14,TRBJ2-7,TRBV6-6,large,CASSYSDDRGEQYF
17,TRBJ2-7,TRBV18,medium-sized,CASSAGGWGTASIEQYF
14,TRBJ1-2,TRBV2,medium-sized,CASSSEGGRDGYTF
15,TRBJ1-6,TRBV6-6,large,CASSASAAHERALHF
16,TRBJ2-7,TRBV28,.,CASSPRSLLYSYEQYF
13,TRBJ2-7,TRBV6-5,medium-sized,CASQKRNNYEQYF
13,TRBJ2-2,TRBV19,large,CASTLGNTGELFF
13,TRBJ2-5,TRBV5-4,medium-sized,CASSLVPLGTQYF
15,TRBJ1-5,TRBV5-6,medium-sized,CASSLGVRGNQPQHF
16,TRBJ2-5,TRBV5-1,medium-sized,CASSLGRGVEWETQYF
15,TRBJ2-6,TRBV9,large,CASRGTGPGANVLTF
15,TRBJ2-1,TRBV7-8,large,CASSHPHSSYNEQFF
15,TRBJ1-5,TRBV6-5,large,CASSYSQGGNQPQHF
15,TRBJ2-1,TRBV7-3,large,CASSLLGWGVNEQFF
16,TRBJ2-3,TRBV19,.,CASRKTGRGGADTQYF
15,TRBJ2-1,TRBV19,medium-sized,CASSRTSGSLDEQFF
12,TRBJ1-5,TRBV12-3/TRBV12-4,large,CASSLGNQPQHF
14,TRBJ1-4,TRBV19,medium-sized,CASTLGGTNEKLFF
19,TRBJ2-6,TRBV6-5,large,CASSYSGAGISSGANVLTF
13,TRBJ2-7,TRBV7-3,large,CASSLGVGYEQYF
14,TRBJ1-6,TRBV9,large,CASSGTANNSPLHF
13,TRBJ2-5,TRBV28,large,CASSPQYQETQYF